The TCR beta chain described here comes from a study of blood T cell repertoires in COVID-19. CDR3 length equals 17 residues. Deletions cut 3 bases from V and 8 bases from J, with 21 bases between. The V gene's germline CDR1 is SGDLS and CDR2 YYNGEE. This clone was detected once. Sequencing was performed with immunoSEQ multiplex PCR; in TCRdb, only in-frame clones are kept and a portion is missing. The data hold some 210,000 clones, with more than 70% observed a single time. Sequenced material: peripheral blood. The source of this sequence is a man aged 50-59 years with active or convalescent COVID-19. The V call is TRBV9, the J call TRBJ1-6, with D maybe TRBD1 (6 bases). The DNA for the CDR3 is TGTGCCAGCAGCGACCCATCTCACAGGGTTGGTGATTCACCCCTCCACTTT. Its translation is CASSDPSHRVGDSPLHF.